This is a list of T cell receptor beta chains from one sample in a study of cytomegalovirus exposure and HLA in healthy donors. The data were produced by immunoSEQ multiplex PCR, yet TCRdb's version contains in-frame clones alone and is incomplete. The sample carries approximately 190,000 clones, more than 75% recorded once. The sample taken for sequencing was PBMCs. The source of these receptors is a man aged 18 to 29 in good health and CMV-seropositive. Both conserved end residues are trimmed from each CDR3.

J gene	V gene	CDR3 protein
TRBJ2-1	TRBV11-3	ASQGSTTGRQF
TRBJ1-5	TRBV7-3	ASSLAFNQPQH
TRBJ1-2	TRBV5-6	ASSFPGRANYGYT
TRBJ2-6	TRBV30	AWTSGVGGANVLT
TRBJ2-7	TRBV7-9	ASSAGLTTYEQY
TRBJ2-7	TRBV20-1	SAFSGVEQY
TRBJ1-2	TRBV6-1	ASSDPGQGAGGYT
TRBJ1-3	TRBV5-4	ASSPRDSSGNTIY
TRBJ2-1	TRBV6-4	ASQGAGEQF
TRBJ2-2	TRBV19	ASRSGSGNTGELF
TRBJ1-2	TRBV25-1	ASRTGGQDGYT
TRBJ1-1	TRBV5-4	ASSPQAGNTEAF
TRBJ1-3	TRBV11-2	ASSLGAETGIRAGNTIY
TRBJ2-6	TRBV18	ASSPAGTGAGANVLT
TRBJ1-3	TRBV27	ATRNSGDGNTIY
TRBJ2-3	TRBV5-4	ASSLPGLGTDTQY
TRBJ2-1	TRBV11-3	ASSLESNGNEQF
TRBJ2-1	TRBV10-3	AISDWGSEQF
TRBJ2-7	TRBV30	AWNRLAGAGYEQY
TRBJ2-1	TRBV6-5	ASSSLGSAYNEQF
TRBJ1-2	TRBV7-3	ASSSLKQGGGYT
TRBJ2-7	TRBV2	ASSEEGLAAFYEQY
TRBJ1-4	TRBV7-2	ASSQRRRTGTNEKLF
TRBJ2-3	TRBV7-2	ASSLEAGATDTQY
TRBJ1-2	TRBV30	AWSVTSYNYGYT
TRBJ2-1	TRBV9	ASSAAGGREQF
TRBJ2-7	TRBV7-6	ASSLGTGAYEQY
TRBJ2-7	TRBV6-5	ASSLGGGPYEQY
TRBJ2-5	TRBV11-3	ASSLDDFQETQY
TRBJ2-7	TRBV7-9	ASSFDHRQGQSYEQY
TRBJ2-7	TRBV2	ASSETPAGAVTYEQY
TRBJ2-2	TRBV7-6	ASSSGTSATGELF
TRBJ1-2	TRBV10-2	ASSEQPYGYT